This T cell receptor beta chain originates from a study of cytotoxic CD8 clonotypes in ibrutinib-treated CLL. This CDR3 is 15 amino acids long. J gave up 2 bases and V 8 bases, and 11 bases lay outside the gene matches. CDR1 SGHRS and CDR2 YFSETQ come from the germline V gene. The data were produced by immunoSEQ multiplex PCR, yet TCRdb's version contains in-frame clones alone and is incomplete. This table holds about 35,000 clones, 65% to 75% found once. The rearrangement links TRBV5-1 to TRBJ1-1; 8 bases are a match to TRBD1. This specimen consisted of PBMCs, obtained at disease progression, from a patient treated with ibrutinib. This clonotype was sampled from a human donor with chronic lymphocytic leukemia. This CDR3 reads CASTTGAILNTEAFF. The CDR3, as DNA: TGCGCCAGTACGACAGGGGCCATCCTCAACACTGAAGCTTTCTTT.